This TCR beta chain emerged from a study of T cell repertoires in cytomegalovirus infection. Background on the study: From public TCR beta signatures came an indication of both CMV infection and matching HLA type. General study points: The study found HLA-C-restricted CMV-specific TCR beta clonotypes dominating the ex vivo response.

This clonotype came up many times. Antigen unknown. Each CDR3 protein gets one entry after TCRdb re-called the reads with MiXCR. Of about 100,000 distinct CDR3 sequences in the sample, about 15% are singletons; the top ten hold over 8%. This receptor was obtained from a human donor in good health (CMV status not recorded). Some clones in this sample may be carry-over from other donors' samples. The sequenced material came from PBMCs.

The CDR3 loop is CASSTRQGAGGYTF. CDR3 bases: TGTGCCAGCAGCACGCGACAGGGGGCGGGCGGCTACACCTTC. J is TRBJ1-2 and V is TRBV7-2; 10 bases fit TRBD1. V lost 5 bases, J lost 8 bases, and 8 bases stayed unmatched. Germline CDR1 and CDR2: SGHTA and FQGNSA. The CDR3 has 14 amino acids.